The source of this T cell receptor beta chain is a study of a mutant IDH1 vaccine in newly diagnosed glioma (dated by TCRdb to the early 2020s). With respect to the entire study: Vaccination began 4-6 weeks after radiotherapy alone, or alongside temozolomide cycles in the chemotherapy-containing groups. Of the roughly 32 patients who were treated, around 62% were male and 37.5% were female, and the mean age was roughly 40 years. Before enrollment, patients had received standard therapy of radiotherapy alone, temozolomide alone, or radiochemotherapy with temozolomide; most received the combination. The week-35 safety follow-up was designated visit V12, and the week-47 end of study was designated visit V13. Peripheral blood was collected at six visits: V03 (baseline), V05, V07, V10, V12 and V13. Longitudinal TCRB deep sequencing was performed for roughly 24 treated patients wherever samples were available for exploratory analyses. Overall results and qualifications from the work: Pseudoprogression seemed to be unrelated to changes in the top peripheral T cell clonotypes found by TCRB sequencing. Selection of PBMC samples for TCRB deep sequencing was based on availability. Immune responses induced by the vaccine were seen in about 93% of patients across multiple MHC alleles. The authors stated that sample limitations prevented analyses of patient blood samples from being reproduced.

Library prep was done by the immunoSEQ multiplex PCR assay. Following the manufacturer's protocol, the hsTCRB Kit was used to amplify rearranged TCR beta chain sequences. Sequencing of TCRB libraries was carried out on an Illumina MiSeq. From the authors' description of their analysis: The proprietary platform of the kit vendor was used for demultiplexing, trimming and gene mapping. TCRdb retrieved this table from immuneACCESS and kept in-frame rearrangements only. Not all clones are present; in checked studies, unresolved V genes account for under half, and no reason is known for the remainder. V, J and clone size reflect that table, while D and trimming were determined from the DNA. The sample table holds approximately 41,000 clones, of which around 89% were seen once. The ten largest make up 1.5% of the sample. Of note for this clone: The antigen this receptor binds is unknown. No base quality values were provided; no much bigger clone lies one nucleotide off.

V and J lose 5 bases and 6 bases, and a span of 13 bases separates them. Spanning cysteine to phenylalanine, the CDR3 consists of 13 amino acids. The DNA shown is the 39-base CDR3, in frame from base 1. Per the germline V gene (reference sequence), LNHDA is the CDR1 and SQIVND is the CDR2. The time point tag for this specimen amounts to: week 35, safety follow-up. Each vaccine dose, consisting of 300 ug of a 20-mer mutant IDH1 peptide in Montanide, was administered subcutaneously with topical imiquimod. Patients were given eight vaccinations, in weeks 1, 3, 5, 7, 11, 15, 19 and 23, which matched visits V03 through V10. All donors had newly diagnosed IDH1-mutant astrocytomas of WHO grade 3 or 4 that showed loss of nuclear ATRX. The samples were drawn from NOA16, a multicentre, single-arm, open-label phase I trial in Germany that tested a mutant IDH1 peptide vaccine in humans for the first time. Genomic DNA for TCRB sequencing was extracted from EDTA blood using the DNeasy Blood and Tissue Kit.

The specimen was PBMCs, collected from a glioma patient whose treatment included an IDH1 peptide vaccine. The sequence derives from a man aged 35 to 55 with glioma. The V gene is TRBV19 and the J gene is TRBJ1-2, with the identity of the D gene unclear. The DNA sequence is given as TGTGCCAGTAGTCTCGGCCCTAGGGATGGCTACACCTTC. The encoded protein is CASSLGPRDGYTF.